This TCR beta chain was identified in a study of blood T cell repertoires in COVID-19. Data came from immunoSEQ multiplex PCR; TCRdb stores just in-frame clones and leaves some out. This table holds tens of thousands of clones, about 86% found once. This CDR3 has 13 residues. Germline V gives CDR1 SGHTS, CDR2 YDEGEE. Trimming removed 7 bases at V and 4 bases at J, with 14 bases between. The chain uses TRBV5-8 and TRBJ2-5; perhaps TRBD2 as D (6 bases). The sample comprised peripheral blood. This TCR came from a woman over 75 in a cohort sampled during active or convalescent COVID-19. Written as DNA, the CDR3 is TGTGCCAGCGGCGGGACCAAAGGAGAGACCCAGTACTTC. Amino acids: CASGGTKGETQYF. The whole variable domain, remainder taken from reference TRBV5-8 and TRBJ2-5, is EAGVTQSPTHLIKTRGQQATLRCSPISGHTSVYWYQQALGLGLQFLLWYDEGEERNRGNFPPRFSGRQFPNYSSELNVNALELEDSALYLCASGGTKGETQYFGPGTRLLVL.